These 18 T cell receptor beta chains originate from one sample sequenced in a study of technical replicates of blood from a few donors. TCRdb's copy holds only in-frame clones and misses some; the assay was immunoSEQ multiplex PCR. This sample has under 85,000 clones, with 80% to 95% found just once. The sample consisted of T cells isolated from PBMCs. These receptors were taken from a human donor in good health.

This clone appeared once. Other DNA sequences within the sample encode an identical CDR3. The rearrangement links TRBV13 to TRBJ2-7; TRBD1 agrees at 7 bases. The J segment lost 0 bases and the V segment lost 5 bases, leaving 4 bases of the junction unmatched. This CDR3 spans 14 amino acids. CDR1 PRHDT and CDR2 FYEKMQ come from the germline V gene (reference sequence). CDR3 region: CASSLQGSSYEQYF. The DNA of the CDR3 is TGTGCCAGCAGCCTACAGGGGAGCTCCTACGAGCAGTACTTC.

The chain uses TRBV19 and TRBJ1-3, with 7 bases fitting TRBD1. From germline, CDR1 is LNHDA and CDR2 SQIVND (reference sequence). The V gene end was trimmed by 5 bases and the J gene end by 2 bases; junction bases not matched to a gene: 6. The CDR3 runs 15 residues. CDR3 region: CASSEEDRAGNTIYF. The CDR3 DNA follows: TGTGCCAGTAGTGAAGAAGACAGGGCTGGAAACACCATATATTTT.

The CDR3 DNA follows: TGTGCCAGCAGCCAAGAGATCACGATAGCGGAGTACCAAGAGACCCAGTACTTC. Amino acids: CASSQEITIAEYQETQYF. The gene calls are TRBV4-2 and TRBJ2-5; D perhaps matches TRBD2 (6 bases). V was shortened by 0 bases and J by 0 bases, with 17 bases between the two germline ends. Germline V gives CDR1 LGHNA, CDR2 YNFKEQ. CDR3 length: 18 amino acids.

J is TRBJ2-7 and V is TRBV5-1, with 8 bases identical to TRBD2. Per the germline V gene, CDR1 is SGHRS and CDR2 is YFSETQ. This CDR3 is 15 amino acids long. The J segment lost 2 bases and the V segment lost 2 bases, leaving 6 bases of the junction unmatched. The CDR3 nucleotides are TGCGCCAGCAGCTTAGGAACGGGAGGGGCCTACGAGCAGTACTTC. Translation gives CASSLGTGGAYEQYF.

V is TRBV11-2 and J is TRBJ1-5; D ambiguous. This CDR3 has 13 amino acids. V was trimmed by 5 bases and J by 3 bases, leaving 8 bases between them. Germline-derived CDR1 and CDR2 are SGHAT and FQNNGV. CDR3 in amino acids: CASSLSANQPQHF. In DNA, the CDR3 is TGTGCCAGCAGCCTATCCGCCAATCAGCCCCAGCATTTT.

This sequence joins TRBV28 and TRBJ2-7; 8 bases fit TRBD1. After removal of 3 bases from V and 4 bases from J, the junction contained 5 bases not matched to a gene. Looked up from germline, CDR1 is MDHEN and CDR2 is SYDVKM. The CDR3 extends over 14 amino acids. CDR3 in amino acids: CASSLVDRGYEQYF. CDR3 DNA: TGTGCCAGCAGTTTGGTAGACAGGGGTTACGAGCAGTACTTC.

The chain has TRBV6-1 and TRBJ2-7, with 11 bases matching TRBD2. Germline CDR1 is MNHNS and CDR2 is SASEGT. The CDR3 sequence is 16 residues long. V lost 3 bases, J lost 3 bases, and 7 bases stayed unmatched. The CDR3 DNA reads TGTGCCAGCAGTGAGTGGCTAGCGGGAGGTGGCTACGAGCAGTACTTC. Encoded protein: CASSEWLAGGGYEQYF.

J is TRBJ1-5 and V is TRBV28; D is possibly TRBD1 (5 bases). V lost 3 bases, J lost 4 bases, and 13 bases lay in between. CDR3 length equals 15 residues. Per germline, CDR1 MDHEN and CDR2 SYDVKM. The CDR3 nucleotides are TGTGCCAGCAGTTTGCAGGGAAGATTTAATCAGCCCCAGCATTTT. Protein product: CASSLQGRFNQPQHF.

This chain connects TRBV9 to TRBJ2-5; 14 nucleotides line up with TRBD2. V shed 2 bases, J shed 4 bases, and the junction held 4 bases outside the gene matches. This CDR3 is built from 16 residues. Germline V gives CDR1 SGDLS, CDR2 YYNGEE. Here the CDR3 DNA reads TGTGCCAGCAGCGTGCGGGGACTAGCGGGAGTAGAGACCCAGTACTTC. It encodes CASSVRGLAGVETQYF.

This sequence joins TRBV27 and TRBJ1-1, with a weak D call TRBD1 (5 bases). Trimming took off 2 bases at V and 5 bases at J, with 15 bases between the two ends. The CDR3 loop spans 15 amino acids. The germline CDR1 and CDR2 sequences are MNHEY and SMNVEV (reference sequence). The CDR3 DNA is TGTGCCAGCAGTTTAGGTGGTGGGGCAGCGACTGAAGCTTTCTTT. It translates to CASSLGGGAATEAFF.

The chain joins TRBV6-6 to TRBJ2-1, with 10 bases fitting TRBD2. V shed 6 bases, J shed 8 bases, and the junction held 7 bases outside the gene matches. Per the germline V gene, CDR1 is MNHNY and CDR2 is SVGAGI (reference sequence). CDR3 length: 14 amino acids. CDR3 in amino acids: CASRQAGGPDEQFF. CDR3 coding DNA: TGTGCCAGCAGGCAAGCGGGAGGGCCTGATGAGCAGTTCTTC.

V usage is TRBV5-1 and J usage is TRBJ1-2; no definite D call. CDR1 is SGHRS, CDR2 YFSETQ, per germline. This CDR3 has 14 amino acids. Trimming took 1 base from V and 1 from J, leaving 8 bases between them. CDR3: CASSLTAGNYGYTF. The CDR3, as DNA: TGCGCCAGCAGCTTGACAGCGGGTAACTATGGCTACACCTTC.

This clone was seen once. The chain employs TRBV4-2 and TRBJ2-3, with TRBD2 matching over 9 bases. This CDR3 is built from 16 residues. J lost 3 bases, V lost 1 base, and 5 bases had no gene match. Germline CDR1 reads LGHNA; CDR2 reads YNFKEQ. This CDR3 reads CASSQGLAGATDTQYF. In DNA, the CDR3 is TGTGCCAGCAGCCAAGGGTTAGCGGGAGCTACAGATACGCAGTATTTT.

The chain links TRBV9 to TRBJ2-7, with D hard to call. V was cut by 0 bases and J by 3 bases, with 13 bases left in between. The length of the CDR3 is 15 residues. Germline-derived CDR1 and CDR2 are SGDLS and YYNGEE. The chain's CDR3 is CASSVGLGQSYEQYF. The CDR3 nucleotides read TGTGCCAGCAGCGTAGGGCTTGGGCAGAGCTACGAGCAGTACTTC.

This chain links TRBV19 with TRBJ1-5; D remains unclear. Germline V gives CDR1 LNHDA, CDR2 SQIVND (reference sequence). The germline V and J ends were trimmed by 6 bases and 1 base, with 4 bases remaining between them. This CDR3 has 12 amino acids. The CDR3 sequence is CASSQSNQPQHF. The CDR3 nucleotides read TGTGCCAGTAGCCAGAGCAATCAGCCCCAGCATTTT.

This clone was detected only once. The rearrangement joins TRBV25-1 to TRBJ2-7; maybe TRBD2 (5 bases). In germline, CDR1 is MGHDK, CDR2 SYGVNS. V gave up 7 bases and J gave up 1 base, with 11 bases separating them. The CDR3 has 13 residues. The CDR3 reads CASTPTGSYEQYF. The CDR3 DNA is TGTGCCAGCACCCCCACGGGGTCCTACGAGCAGTACTTC.

The rearrangement links TRBV5-8 to TRBJ2-1; 8 bases align to TRBD2. The trim removed 2 bases at V and 7 bases at J, leaving 2 bases unmatched. Looked up from germline, CDR1 is SGHTS and CDR2 is YDEGEE. This CDR3 region has 13 residues. The CDR3 protein is CASSFRGGNEQFF. CDR3 coding DNA: TGTGCCAGCAGCTTTCGGGGGGGTAATGAGCAGTTCTTC. Variable domain in full (rest from reference TRBV5-8 and TRBJ2-1): EAGVTQSPTHLIKTRGQQATLRCSPISGHTSVYWYQQALGLGLQFLLWYDEGEERNRGNFPPRFSGRQFPNYSSELNVNALELEDSALYLCASSFRGGNEQFFGPGTRLTVL.

The chain carries TRBV4-2 and TRBJ2-3, with D possibly being TRBD1 (7 bases). This CDR3 has 19 amino acids. Germline V gives CDR1 LGHNA, CDR2 YNFKEQ. The germline V and J ends were trimmed by 1 base and 2 bases, with 22 bases remaining between them. The CDR3 nucleotides read TGTGCCAGCAGCCAAGTGAGGTACAGGGGAGGCGGGGACACAGATACGCAGTATTTT. It yields the protein CASSQVRYRGGGDTDTQYF.